Shown below are 26 T cell receptor beta chains from a single sample sequenced in a study of somatic mutations in cytotoxic T cells in rheumatoid arthritis. Sequencing was performed with immunoSEQ multiplex PCR; in TCRdb, only in-frame clones are kept and a portion is missing. The sample yields about 11,000 clones, approximately 74% seen once. The specimen was CD8+ T cells sorted from blood. All receptors come from a man aged 65-85 years in good health.

The CDR3 loop is CASRSGMNTEAFF. The CDR3 DNA reads TGTGCCAGTAGGTCAGGGATGAACACTGAAGCTTTCTTT. The gene calls are TRBV19 and TRBJ1-1; D might be TRBD1 (5 bases). This CDR3 spans 13 amino acids. CDR1 LNHDA and CDR2 SQIVND come from the germline V gene (reference sequence). The V gene lost 6 bases and the J gene lost 0 bases, with 8 bases spanning the gap. The complete variable domain, with remaining parts taken from reference TRBV19 and TRBJ1-1, reads DGGITQSPKYLFRKEGQNVTLSCEQNLNHDAMYWYRQDPGQGLRLIYYSQIVNDFQKGDIAEGYSVSREKKESFPLTVTSAQKNPTAFYLCASRSGMNTEAFFGQGTRLTVV.

The V gene is TRBV6-5, the J gene TRBJ1-5; weak D call: TRBD1 (6 bases). Trimming stripped 0 bases from V and 6 bases from J, with 12 bases between. The CDR3 is 15 residues long. Germline V gene sequence: CDR1 MNHEY, CDR2 SVGAGI. The CDR3 DNA reads as TGTGCCAGCAGTTACTCCATGGGGGGCACTCAGCCCCAGCATTTT. It specifies CASSYSMGGTQPQHF.

The chain's CDR3 is CASSLPRLAGPGELFF. CDR3 coding DNA: TGCGCCAGCAGCTTGCCCCGACTAGCGGGACCCGGGGAGCTGTTTTTT. The V and J genes are TRBV5-1 and TRBJ2-2; TRBD2 agrees at 11 bases. V shed 1 base and J 6 bases; nucleotides not matched to a gene: 5. This CDR3 spans 16 amino acids. Per germline, CDR1 SGHRS and CDR2 YFSETQ.

The rearrangement joins TRBV15 to TRBJ1-2; D perhaps matches TRBD1 (5 bases). Per germline, CDR1 LNHNV and CDR2 YYDKDF (reference sequence). The CDR3 runs 16 residues. V dropped 0 bases and J dropped 3 bases, with 14 bases sitting between them. The CDR3 spells CATSRDLGGSDYGYTF. The CDR3 DNA reads TGTGCCACCAGCAGAGATCTGGGGGGGTCGGACTATGGCTACACCTTC.

This clone is labeled as medium-sized. The chain carries TRBV7-8 and TRBJ2-7; D uncertain. The germline gives CDR1 SGHVS, CDR2 FQNEAQ. The V gene lost 4 bases and the J gene lost 2 bases, with 9 bases spanning the gap. The CDR3 extends over 13 amino acids. Here the CDR3 reads CASSWGNAYEQYF. The DNA of the CDR3 is TGTGCCAGCAGCTGGGGTAATGCCTACGAGCAGTACTTC.

This sequence joins TRBV27 and TRBJ1-5, with 9 bases aligning to TRBD1. Germline-derived CDR1 and CDR2 are MNHEY and SMNVEV (reference sequence). This CDR3 spans 14 amino acids. V dropped 6 bases and J dropped 8; count of bases not matched to a gene: 8. The CDR3 DNA follows: TGTGCCAGCAGCCCCGGACAGGGGTTGGAGCCCCAGCATTTT. As protein: CASSPGQGLEPQHF.

The chain combines TRBV7-9 with TRBJ2-1, with a tentative D call TRBD2 (5 bases). Germline assignment: CDR1 SEHNR and CDR2 FQNEAQ (reference sequence). The CDR3 contains 14 residues. Between the trimmed V and J ends, which lost 5 bases and 4 bases, there was a span of 12 bases. The CDR3 DNA reads as TGTGCCAGCAGCCCCAAGGGAGTATACAATGAGCAGTTCTTC. This codes for CASSPKGVYNEQFF.

As for this clone: Germline is not matched at one junction end, which may reflect a read error. The rearrangement joins TRBV29-1 to TRBJ2-3, with 8 bases aligning to TRBD2. Per germline, CDR1 SQVTM and CDR2 ANQGSEA. The CDR3 runs 18 residues. DNA of the CDR3: TGCAGCCTTGACAAGCCTCCGGGGGGGCTTGAGAGCACAGATACGCAGTATTTT. It is translated as CSLDKPPGGLESTDTQYF.

This clone has only a few counts. This chain joins TRBV18 and TRBJ1-5; maybe TRBD1 (5 bases). This CDR3 has 15 residues. V lost 2 bases, J lost 3 bases, and 11 bases lay in between. The germline CDR1 and CDR2 sequences are KGHSH and LQKENI. CDR3 coding DNA: TGTGCCAGCTCACCAAACCCGGGACTCAATCAGCCCCAGCATTTT. This encodes CASSPNPGLNQPQHF. Drawing the rest from reference TRBV18 and TRBJ1-5, the complete variable domain is NAGVMQNPRHLVRRRGQEARLRCSPMKGHSHVYWYRQLPEEGLKFMVYLQKENIIDESGMPKERFSAEFPKEGPSILRIQQVVRGDSAAYFCASSPNPGLNQPQHFGDGTRLSIL.

The chain is built from TRBV9 and TRBJ1-1; D is possibly TRBD1 (6 bases). The CDR3 is made up of 15 amino acids. Germline lookup yields CDR1 SGDLS and CDR2 YYNGEE. Deletions cut 0 bases from V and 5 bases from J, with 14 bases between. CDR3 residues: CASSVEGGGLTEAFF. CDR3 in DNA: TGTGCCAGCAGCGTAGAGGGGGGAGGGTTAACTGAAGCTTTCTTT.

This sequence joins TRBV7-9 and TRBJ2-2, with 8 bases aligning to TRBD1. V lost 6 bases to trimming and J lost 4 bases; unmatched junction nucleotides: 7. This CDR3 spans 15 amino acids. Germline assignment: CDR1 SEHNR and CDR2 FQNEAQ (reference sequence). The CDR3 protein is CASRSPQGATGELFF. CDR3 sequence (DNA): TGTGCCAGCAGATCCCCGCAGGGGGCCACCGGGGAGCTGTTTTTT. The whole variable domain, filled in from reference TRBV7-9 and TRBJ2-2, reads DTGVSQNPRHKITKRGQNVTFRCDPISEHNRLYWYRQTLGQGPEFLTYFQNEAQLEKSRLLSDRFSAERPKGSFSTLEIQRTEQGDSAMYLCASRSPQGATGELFFGEGSRLTVL.

The chain combines TRBV4-2 with TRBJ1-2, with 8 bases aligning to TRBD1. This CDR3 has 15 amino acids. CDR1 LGHNA and CDR2 YNFKEQ come from the germline V gene. The V segment lost 0 bases and the J segment 7 bases; nucleotides outside the gene matches: 7. The chain's CDR3 is CASSQETGERFGYTF. The CDR3 DNA is TGTGCCAGCAGCCAAGAGACAGGGGAACGATTTGGCTACACCTTC.

This chain connects TRBV7-9 to TRBJ1-1, with D possibly TRBD1 on 5 matching bases. V was shortened by 5 bases and J by 4 bases, with 14 bases between the two germline ends. The CDR3 is 14 amino acids. Germline CDR1 and CDR2: SEHNR and FQNEAQ (reference sequence). The CDR3 loop is CASSPGPGGTEAFF. The DNA for the CDR3 is TGTGCCAGCAGCCCAGGGCCCGGTGGCACTGAAGCTTTCTTT.

V is TRBV5-4 and J is TRBJ1-1; D ambiguous. CDR1 and CDR2 from the germline V gene are SGHNT and YYREEE (reference sequence). This CDR3 has 12 residues. Trimming removed 2 bases from V and 2 bases from J, with 4 bases in between. CDR3 region: CASSFGNTEAFF. The CDR3 DNA reads as TGTGCCAGCAGCTTTGGCAACACTGAAGCTTTCTTT.

The chain carries TRBV7-8 and TRBJ2-3, with 7 bases that match TRBD1. J gave up 9 bases and V 3 bases, and 9 bases lay outside the gene matches. The CDR3 spans 14 residues. The germline gives CDR1 SGHVS, CDR2 FQNEAQ. The CDR3 bases are TGTGCCAGCAGCTTTCTATCCCCACAGGGGACGCAGTATTTT. Its protein is CASSFLSPQGTQYF. Combining the CDR3 with reference TRBV7-8 and TRBJ2-3 gives the whole variable domain GAGVSQSPRYKVAKRGQDVALRCDPISGHVSLFWYQQALGQGPEFLTYFQNEAQLDKSGLPSDRFFAERPEGSVSTLKIQRTQQEDSAVYLCASSFLSPQGTQYFGPGTRLTVL.

The chain recombines TRBV4-1 with TRBJ2-7, with a possible D match to TRBD1 (6 bases). Trimming left V 3 bases short and J 2 bases short, with 11 bases between. CDR1 and CDR2 (germline): MGHRA, YSYEKL. The CDR3 is made up of 14 amino acids. Written as DNA, the CDR3 is TGCGCCAGCAGCCAGGGGGCCGCCGCCTACGAGCAGTACTTC. Translated, it gives CASSQGAAAYEQYF.

The rearrangement uses TRBV29-1 and TRBJ2-3; 7 nucleotides agree with TRBD2. With 6 bases clipped from V and 1 base from J, the junction kept 4 bases outside the gene matches. Looked up from germline, CDR1 is SQVTM and CDR2 is ANQGSEA. This CDR3 spans 13 amino acids. CDR3 bases: TGCAGCGTGGGGGACTACGGCACAGATACGCAGTATTTT. As protein: CSVGDYGTDTQYF.

The J gene is TRBJ1-6, the V gene TRBV21-1; the D call of TRBD1 is as the table states it, not checked on the DNA. TRBV21-1 corresponds to a pseudogene. This CDR3 is 16 amino acids long. CDR3 amino acids: CASSNFHGQPNSPLHF. The CDR3 nucleotides are TGTGCCAGCAGCAACTTCCACGGACAACCGAATTCACCCCTCCACTTT.

This clone was counted between two and nine times. The chain joins TRBV27 to TRBJ1-5; D might be TRBD1 (5 bases). The CDR3 is 13 residues long. Germline V gene data show CDR1 as MNHEY and CDR2 as SMNVEV (reference sequence). The V end lost 6 bases, the J end lost 4 bases, and 10 bases lay between the germline ends. CDR3 in amino acids: CASSFSGNQPQHF. As DNA, the CDR3 is TGTGCCAGCAGCTTCTCAGGGAATCAGCCCCAGCATTTT.

CDR3 DNA: TGTGCCAGCAGCTCCGGCCCCAGCGCCTACTTC. Encoded protein: CASSSGPSAYF. The V and J genes are TRBV13 and TRBJ2-5; D ambiguous. Per germline, CDR1 PRHDT and CDR2 FYEKMQ (reference sequence). V lost 4 bases to trimming and J lost 14 bases, with 14 bases between them. The CDR3 is made up of 11 amino acids. Filled out from reference TRBV13 and TRBJ2-5, the complete variable domain reads AAGVIQSPRHLIKEKRETATLKCYPIPRHDTVYWYQQGPGQDPQFLISFYEKMQSDKGSIPDRFSAQQFSDYHSELNMSSLELGDSALYFCASSSGPSAYFGPGTRLLVL.

The rearrangement joins TRBV10-2 to TRBJ2-7; the match to TRBD2 covers 10 bases. J was trimmed by 5 bases and V by 4 bases; bases with no gene match: 8. Looked up from germline, CDR1 is WSHSY and CDR2 is SAAADI. The CDR3 is 15 residues long. The CDR3 spells CASSAFLAGENEQYF. In nucleotides, the CDR3 is TGCGCCAGCAGTGCCTTCCTAGCGGGAGAGAACGAGCAGTACTTC.

The chain couples TRBV10-3 to TRBJ2-3, with 9 bases matching TRBD1. This CDR3 is built from 15 residues. Germline CDR1 ENHRY, CDR2 SYGVKD. Trimming at V came to 0 bases and at J to 11 bases, leaving 9 bases not matched to a gene. This CDR3 reads CAISESEDRGEEQYF. The CDR3 coding sequence is TGTGCCATCAGTGAGTCTGAGGACAGGGGAGAGGAGCAGTATTTT.

The V and J genes are TRBV6-5 and TRBJ2-1, with TRBD2 matching 12 bases. CDR1 is MNHEY, CDR2 SVGAGI, per germline. The J segment lost 7 bases and the V segment lost 6 bases, leaving 4 bases of the junction unmatched. This CDR3 region has 14 residues. CDR3 region: CASSPTSGRNEQFF. For the CDR3, the DNA is TGTGCCAGCAGCCCAACTAGCGGGAGGAATGAGCAGTTCTTC.

By its share, this clone is large. This chain links TRBV2 with TRBJ1-5, with D hard to call. Germline lookup yields CDR1 SNHLY and CDR2 FYNNEI. This CDR3 is built from 14 residues. The ends were cut back, 4 bases at V and 3 bases at J, with 10 bases in the middle. The DNA for the CDR3 is TGTGCCAGCAGTGCAACAGCAAACAATCAGCCCCAGCATTTT. Residues: CASSATANNQPQHF.

The V gene is TRBV5-1, the J gene TRBJ2-5; TRBD1 might be the D (5 bases). The assigned J gene may be wrong: the sequence end matches TRBJ2-7 better. This CDR3 region has 15 residues. CDR1 and CDR2 (germline): SGHRS, YFSETQ. CDR3 protein: CASSLESLGVYEQYF. The CDR3 DNA follows: TGCGCCAGCAGCTTGGAAAGTTTAGGGGTTTACGAGCAGTACTTC.

The V call is TRBV5-4, the J call TRBJ2-2; D is unresolved. The ends were cut back, 3 bases at V and 4 bases at J, with 7 bases in the middle. Germline V CDR1 and CDR2: SGHNT, YYREEE (reference sequence). CDR3 length: 13 residues. Here the CDR3 reads CASSWTGTGELFF. CDR3 DNA sequence: TGTGCCAGCAGCTGGACGGGCACCGGGGAGCTGTTTTTT.